The rows below give T cell receptor beta chains drawn from one sample of a study of post-analysis software for immune sequencing data. TCRdb re-called the PCR reads with MiXCR, one entry per CDR3 protein. The data contain about 460,000 distinct CDR3 sequences, around 40% of them singletons. The sequenced sample consisted of blood. The receptors here all came from a girl between 5 and 17 years old with multiple sclerosis. CDR3s include the opening cysteine and the closing phenylalanine or tryptophan. D genes are given only for firm matches. Only part of the rows carry a size: once, few, many, or a class if the clone is expanded.

D: TRBD2
J: TRBJ2-1
V: TRBV20-1
size: few
CDR3: CSARRLAGPPYNEQFF
DNA: TGCAGTGCTAGACGACTAGCGGGACCACCCTACAATGAGCAGTTCTTC

D: TRBD2
J: TRBJ2-1
V: TRBV10-3
size: few
CDR3: CAINSLAGVKNEQFF
DNA: TGTGCCATCAACTCTCTAGCGGGAGTCAAGAATGAGCAGTTCTTC

D: -
J: TRBJ2-1
V: TRBV7-2
size: -
CDR3: CASSLGTTVGGEQFF
DNA: TGTGCCAGCAGCTTAGGTACTACCGTAGGTGGTGAGCAGTTCTTC

D: TRBD1
J: TRBJ1-2
V: TRBV20-1
size: -
CDR3: CSATDRGRWGYTF
DNA: TGCAGTGCAACAGACAGGGGGCGGTGGGGCTACACCTTC

D: TRBD2
J: TRBJ2-1
V: TRBV2
size: -
CDR3: CASKDQLAGYNEQFF
DNA: TGTGCCAGCAAGGATCAACTAGCGGGCTACAATGAGCAGTTCTTC

D: -
J: TRBJ2-5
V: TRBV7-6
size: -
CDR3: CAGSPAGQRETQYF
DNA: TGTGCCGGCAGCCCCGCCGGACAGCGAGAGACCCAGTACTTC

D: -
J: TRBJ2-1
V: TRBV4-2
size: -
CDR3: CASSQVRSGGDEQFF
DNA: TGTGCCAGCAGCCAAGTGCGCAGCGGTGGCGATGAGCAGTTCTTC

D: TRBD2
J: TRBJ2-5
V: TRBV28
size: few
CDR3: CASSLSGTTKETQYF
DNA: TGTGCCAGCAGTTTATCCGGGACTACAAAAGAGACCCAGTACTTC

D: TRBD1
J: TRBJ2-1
V: TRBV9
size: few
CDR3: CASSARQGEGNEQFF
DNA: TGTGCCAGCAGCGCCCGACAGGGAGAAGGGAATGAGCAGTTCTTC

D: TRBD1
J: TRBJ2-7
V: TRBV20-1
size: -
CDR3: CSARGRDRPTYEQYF
DNA: TGCAGTGCTAGAGGGAGGGACAGGCCCACCTACGAGCAGTACTTC

D: TRBD2
J: TRBJ2-7
V: TRBV28
size: -
CDR3: CASQRDYEQYF
DNA: TGTGCCAGTCAGCGGGATTACGAGCAGTACTTC

D: -
J: TRBJ2-7
V: TRBV10-2
size: -
CDR3: CASSESSRGNNEQYF
DNA: TGCGCCAGCAGTGAGTCGTCGAGGGGTAACAACGAGCAGTACTTC

D: TRBD2
J: TRBJ2-7
V: TRBV4-1
size: -
CDR3: CASSQNAGDPYEQYF
DNA: TGCGCCAGCAGCCAAAACGCGGGAGACCCCTACGAGCAGTACTTC

D: -
J: TRBJ2-5
V: TRBV25-1
size: -
CDR3: CASSENPGWGVTQYF
DNA: TGTGCCAGCAGTGAAAACCCAGGGTGGGGTGTGACCCAGTACTTC

D: -
J: TRBJ2-7
V: TRBV27
size: few
CDR3: CASSLTTSYEQYF
DNA: TGTGCCAGCAGTTTAACAACTTCCTACGAGCAGTACTTC

D: -
J: TRBJ2-6
V: TRBV29-1
size: -
CDR3: CSVEVRAPYHSGANVLTF
DNA: TGCAGCGTTGAAGTTCGAGCGCCCTACCACTCTGGGGCCAACGTCCTGACTTTC

D: TRBD2
J: TRBJ2-5
V: TRBV6-5
size: -
CDR3: CARSYLAGVETQYF
DNA: TGTGCCCGCAGTTACCTAGCGGGAGTGGAGACCCAGTACTTC

D: TRBD1
J: TRBJ1-1
V: TRBV5-1
size: -
CDR3: CASSSEDRGHPEAFF
DNA: TGCGCCAGCAGCTCCGAGGACAGGGGGCACCCTGAAGCTTTCTTT

D: -
J: TRBJ1-1
V: TRBV12-3/TRBV12-4
size: -
CDR3: CASSLTRLDTEAFF
DNA: TGTGCCAGCAGTTTGACAAGGCTGGACACTGAAGCTTTCTTT

D: TRBD1
J: TRBJ1-3
V: TRBV7-9
size: -
CDR3: CASSLPSTGVRADTIYF
DNA: TGTGCCAGCAGCCTTCCTTCCACAGGGGTCAGAGCGGACACCATATATTTT

D: -
J: TRBJ1-5
V: TRBV2
size: -
CDR3: CASSVPGGVNQPQHF
DNA: TGTGCCAGCAGTGTCCCCGGGGGGGTTAATCAGCCCCAGCATTTT

D: TRBD1
J: TRBJ2-7
V: TRBV5-1
size: -
CDR3: CASSLGGSRTGNYEQYF
DNA: TGCGCCAGCAGCTTGGGTGGTTCCCGGACAGGGAACTACGAGCAGTACTTC

D: -
J: TRBJ2-7
V: TRBV20-1
size: -
CDR3: CSARESGRPDEQYF
DNA: TGCAGTGCTAGAGAGTCCGGACGCCCGGACGAGCAGTACTTC

D: TRBD2
J: TRBJ2-1
V: TRBV20-1
size: -
CDR3: CSATPRSGRGGEQFF
DNA: TGCAGTGCTACCCCGCGGAGCGGGAGAGGTGGTGAGCAGTTCTTC

D: -
J: TRBJ2-2
V: TRBV12-3/TRBV12-4
size: -
CDR3: CASTPRANSNTGELFF
DNA: TGTGCCAGCACCCCTCGGGCTAACTCGAACACCGGGGAGCTGTTTTTT

D: -
J: TRBJ1-5
V: TRBV6-6
size: -
CDR3: CASSYAGNQPQHF
DNA: TGTGCCAGCAGTTACGCCGGCAATCAGCCCCAGCATTTT

D: -
J: TRBJ2-1
V: TRBV4-2
size: -
CDR3: CASSPGGSVINQETQFF
DNA: TGTGCCAGCAGCCCTGGGGGTAGCGTAATTAACCAAGAGACCCAGTTCTTC

D: -
J: TRBJ2-1
V: TRBV28
size: few
CDR3: CASSPPVGAHEQFF
DNA: TGTGCCAGCAGTCCCCCCGTAGGGGCTCATGAGCAGTTCTTC

D: TRBD2
J: TRBJ2-1
V: TRBV18
size: -
CDR3: CASSPVGGRPNNEQFF
DNA: TGTGCCAGCTCACCAGTAGGCGGGAGGCCAAACAATGAGCAGTTCTTC

D: TRBD2
J: TRBJ2-5
V: TRBV24-1
size: -
CDR3: CATSVSGRGIETQYF
DNA: TGTGCCACCAGTGTTAGCGGGAGAGGCATCGAGACCCAGTACTTC

D: -
J: TRBJ1-2
V: TRBV5-1
size: -
CDR3: CASSTFFSGYTF
DNA: TGCGCCAGCAGCACCTTCTTCTCCGGCTACACCTTC

D: TRBD2
J: TRBJ2-1
V: TRBV7-3
size: -
CDR3: CASSPGGGLAGSNEQFF
DNA: TGTGCCAGCAGCCCAGGGGGGGGACTAGCGGGAAGCAATGAGCAGTTCTTC

D: -
J: TRBJ1-1
V: TRBV7-9
size: once
CDR3: CASSPVVEAFF
DNA: TGTGCCAGCAGCCCAGTCGTTGAAGCTTTCTTT

D: TRBD2
J: TRBJ2-1
V: TRBV4-3
size: -
CDR3: CASSRGAGVGGAYNEQFF
DNA: TGCGCCAGCAGCCGGGGAGCGGGAGTCGGAGGGGCCTACAATGAGCAGTTCTTC

D: TRBD2
J: TRBJ2-1
V: TRBV6-5
size: -
CDR3: CASSWGGNNEQFF
DNA: TGTGCCAGCAGTTGGGGGGGTAACAATGAGCAGTTCTTC

D: TRBD1
J: TRBJ2-7
V: TRBV20-1
size: few
CDR3: CSASPGTVYEQYF
DNA: TGCAGTGCCTCTCCCGGGACAGTATACGAGCAGTACTTC

D: TRBD2
J: TRBJ2-7
V: TRBV3-1
size: -
CDR3: CASSSTKSGLRSYEQYF
DNA: TGTGCCAGCAGCTCAACCAAATCGGGACTACGCTCCTACGAGCAGTACTTC

D: -
J: TRBJ2-7
V: TRBV20-1
size: -
CDR3: CSARDPWGERSYEQYF
DNA: TGCAGTGCTAGAGATCCATGGGGGGAGCGCTCCTACGAGCAGTACTTC

D: -
J: TRBJ2-5
V: TRBV5-1
size: -
CDR3: CASSLSSTQETQYF
DNA: TGCGCCAGCAGCTTGAGTAGCACGCAAGAGACCCAGTACTTC

D: TRBD1
J: TRBJ2-3
V: TRBV27
size: -
CDR3: CASSPTGGGGTQYF
DNA: TGTGCCAGCAGTCCGACAGGGGGCGGAGGTACGCAGTATTTT